This T cell receptor (beta chain) was identified during a study of shared clonotypes between healthy human individuals. Study-wide points: Represented diversity (both genetic and exposure-history) was limited by the small number of donors.

Comments on this clone: The antigen is not known.

Trimming removed 5 bases at V and 0 bases at J, with 13 bases between. Germline assignment: CDR1 LNHDA and CDR2 SQIVND (reference sequence). The CDR3 contains 15 residues. TCRdb's copy holds only in-frame clones and misses some; the assay was immunoSEQ multiplex PCR. The data show more than 2,000,000 clones, over 85% seen once. Sequencing was performed on naive CD4+ T cells sorted from blood. Subset of the sample: CD45RA+ positively selected. This TCR was recovered from a man in his late teens or twenties in good health. The V gene is TRBV19, the J gene TRBJ2-5; a possible D gene is TRBD1 (5 bases). The CDR3 coding sequence is TGTGCCAGTAGTGCCCAGACGGACAACCAAGAGACCCAGTACTTC. Translated, it gives CASSAQTDNQETQYF.